This T cell receptor beta chain was retrieved from a study of CXCR3-negative and CXCR3-positive naive CD8 T cells. CDR3 size: 13 residues. Germline CDR1 is SGHVS and CDR2 is FQNEAQ. Researchers prepared the TRB cDNA libraries using 5' RACE with UMI labels. From the 5' RACE reads, TCRdb lists one entry per CDR3 protein and no DNA. The table for this sample gives about 40,000 distinct CDR3 sequences. Sequencing was carried out using memory CD8+ T cells from blood. This chain links TRBV7-8 with TRBJ1-2. The sequence came from a human donor in good health. Some clones in this sample may be carry-over from other donors' samples. The CDR3 loop reads CASSFPGYYGYTF.